A single sample gave rise to the 21 T cell receptor beta chains below, sequenced in a study of T cells in Graves' hyperthyroidism and ophthalmopathy. Researchers amplified the TCR beta CDR3 regions from RNA transcripts. A set of HTBI primers served as the primers for a first-round RT-PCR of the TCR CDR3. TCRdb passed the multiplex PCR reads through MiXCR, listing each CDR3 protein once. This sample has roughly 650,000 distinct CDR3 sequences, with 15% to 20% found just once. The sequenced sample was blood. The source of these receptors is a woman aged 40 to 50 with Graves' ophthalmopathy.

This clonotype was detected many times. The chain has TRBV20-1 and TRBJ2-3; tentatively, D is TRBD2 (7 bases). Trimming left V 6 bases short and J 5 bases short, with 18 bases between. Germline V gene data show CDR1 as DFQATT and CDR2 as SNEGSKA (reference sequence). The CDR3 is 14 residues long. CDR3 loop: CSAPTGGRVDTQYF. CDR3 sequence (DNA): TGCAGTGCCCCCACGGGGGGCCGGGTAGATACGCAGTATTTT.

This clonotype was detected many times. This chain joins TRBV7-2 and TRBJ2-1, with 8 bases that match TRBD2. V was clipped by 7 bases and J by 3 bases; unmatched bases: 8. The germline gives CDR1 SGHTA, CDR2 FQGNSA. This CDR3 comprises 15 residues. CDR3 protein: CASTLSGGGYNEQFF. For the CDR3, the DNA is TGTGCCAGCACCCTGTCGGGGGGGGGCTACAATGAGCAGTTCTTC. Drawing the rest from reference TRBV7-2 and TRBJ2-1, the complete variable domain is GAGVSQSPSNKVTEKGKDVELRCDPISGHTALYWYRQSLGQGLEFLIYFQGNSAPDKSGLPSDRFSAERTGGSVSTLTIQRTQQEDSAVYLCASTLSGGGYNEQFFGPGTRLTVL.

The genes are TRBV6-1 and TRBJ1-4, with 7 bases matching TRBD1. The CDR3 covers 16 residues. CDR1 and CDR2 from the germline V gene are MNHNS and SASEGT. J gave up 6 bases and V 2 bases, and 9 bases lay outside the gene matches. The CDR3 loop reads CASSERGTDSDEKLFF. CDR3 DNA: TGTGCCAGCAGTGAAAGGGGGACAGATTCGGATGAAAAACTGTTTTTT.

This clonotype was recorded at least ten times. The chain recombines TRBV7-9 with TRBJ2-1, with 7 nucleotides matching TRBD1. V lost 3 bases, J lost 4 bases, and 3 bases stayed unmatched. The CDR3 loop spans 14 amino acids. Germline assignment: CDR1 SEHNR and CDR2 FQNEAQ (reference sequence). The CDR3 region is CASSFLQGYNEQFF. CDR3 nucleotide sequence: TGTGCCAGCAGCTTCCTACAGGGGTACAATGAGCAGTTCTTC. Based on the CDR3 plus reference TRBV7-9 and TRBJ2-1, the full variable domain is DTGVSQNPRHKITKRGQNVTFRCDPISEHNRLYWYRQTLGQGPEFLTYFQNEAQLEKSRLLSDRFSAERPKGSFSTLEIQRTEQGDSAMYLCASSFLQGYNEQFFGPGTRLTVL.

The rearrangement joins TRBV7-9 to TRBJ1-3, with D perhaps matching TRBD1 (5 bases). Between the trimmed V and J ends, which lost 2 bases and 4 bases, there was a span of 9 bases. CDR3 length: 14 residues. CDR1 and CDR2 (germline): SEHNR, FQNEAQ (reference sequence). The DNA for the CDR3 is TGTGCCAGCAGCTTATGGGGGATCGGAAACACCATATATTTT. It specifies CASSLWGIGNTIYF.

This clonotype has at least ten counts. V usage is TRBV11-2 and J usage is TRBJ2-3; D call uncertain. Germline V gene sequence: CDR1 SGHAT, CDR2 FQNNGV. The CDR3 is 12 residues long. V lost 6 bases and J lost 5, with 9 bases in between. As DNA, the CDR3 is TGTGCCAGCAGATCCCTGGTAGATACGCAGTATTTT. This sequence encodes CASRSLVDTQYF.

This clonotype came up many times. J is TRBJ2-1 and V is TRBV11-2, with D unclear. The CDR3 loop spans 12 amino acids. The germline CDR1 and CDR2 sequences are SGHAT and FQNNGV. With 5 bases removed from V and 6 bases from J, the gap between germline ends came to 8 bases. CDR3 residues: CASSMTSNEQFF. The CDR3 region has the DNA TGTGCCAGCAGCATGACAAGCAATGAGCAGTTCTTC.

This clonotype occurred many times. This rearrangement joins TRBV2 to TRBJ2-1; D is perhaps TRBD1 (6 bases). Germline loops: CDR1 SNHLY, CDR2 FYNNEI. The CDR3 spans 15 residues. Trimming shortened V by 3 bases and J by 6 bases, and 15 bases separated the two germline ends. The CDR3 is CASSEGTPQGNEQFF. The CDR3 coding sequence is TGTGCCAGCAGTGAGGGGACACCTCAGGGCAATGAGCAGTTCTTC.

This clonotype came up a few times. This chain links TRBV7-9 with TRBJ2-3, with a tentative D call TRBD1 (6 bases). The V gene lost 7 bases and the J gene lost 2 bases, with 16 bases spanning the gap. The germline gives CDR1 SEHNR, CDR2 FQNEAQ (reference sequence). The CDR3 sequence is 15 residues long. The DNA for the CDR3 is TGTGCCAGCACCGAAAGACAGGCCAACACAGATACGCAGTATTTT. As protein: CASTERQANTDTQYF.

The chain combines TRBV7-9 with TRBJ2-1; D is ambiguous. Trimming removed 3 bases at V and 6 bases at J, with 15 bases between. The CDR3 loop spans 15 amino acids. Germline CDR1 and CDR2: SEHNR and FQNEAQ (reference sequence). The CDR3 sequence is CASSFFIERTNEQFF. CDR3 in DNA: TGTGCCAGCAGCTTTTTTATAGAGAGAACCAATGAGCAGTTCTTC. Full variable domain (outside the CDR3, taken from reference TRBV7-9 and TRBJ2-1): DTGVSQNPRHKITKRGQNVTFRCDPISEHNRLYWYRQTLGQGPEFLTYFQNEAQLEKSRLLSDRFSAERPKGSFSTLEIQRTEQGDSAMYLCASSFFIERTNEQFFGPGTRLTVL.

This clonotype occurred a few times. This chain connects TRBV19 to TRBJ1-1, with no clear D. Germline V lookup: CDR1 LNHDA, CDR2 SQIVND (reference sequence). The CDR3 has 15 residues. Trimming took 6 bases from V and 0 from J, leaving 14 bases between them. Here the CDR3 reads CASRLDTRMNTEAFF. In nucleotides, the CDR3 is TGTGCCAGTAGGCTTGACACCCGCATGAACACTGAAGCTTTCTTT.

This clonotype appeared many times. CDR3 nucleotide sequence: TGTGCCAGCAGCTATAGCGGGAACTCAGATACGCAGTATTTT. Protein sequence: CASSYSGNSDTQYF. The J gene is TRBJ2-3, the V gene TRBV11-3, with 8 bases aligning to TRBD2. V shed 4 bases, J shed 4 bases, and the junction held 4 bases outside the gene matches. The CDR3 is 14 amino acids. Germline V CDR1 and CDR2: SGHNT, YENEEA.

This clonotype appeared many times. The chain recombines TRBV30 with TRBJ2-3; unclear D gene. Germline assignment: CDR1 GTSNPN and CDR2 SVGIG (reference sequence). Trimming pared 3 bases from V and 4 bases from J, leaving 11 bases between. The CDR3 totals 13 residues. The CDR3 DNA reads TGTGCCTGGAGCTCCGGACCCTCAGATACGCAGTATTTT. It encodes CAWSSGPSDTQYF.

This clonotype has ten or more counts. The rearrangement joins TRBV6-1 to TRBJ2-1; TRBD2 aligns across 7 bases. Trimming at V came to 4 bases and at J to 5 bases, leaving 8 bases not matched to a gene. Germline V CDR1 and CDR2: MNHNS, SASEGT. The CDR3 sequence is 15 residues long. The CDR3 protein is CASSGTGTINNEQFF. For the CDR3, the DNA is TGTGCCAGCAGTGGCACCGGGACTATCAACAATGAGCAGTTCTTC.

Many counts were recorded for this clonotype. The chain recombines TRBV2 with TRBJ1-1; D is unresolved. The ends were cut back, 6 bases at V and 2 bases at J, with 16 bases in the middle. From germline, CDR1 is SNHLY and CDR2 FYNNEI. This CDR3 contains 15 residues. The CDR3 nucleotides read TGTGCCAGCAGCCTTCCAGGCAGTACTAACACTGAAGCTTTCTTT. Translated, it gives CASSLPGSTNTEAFF. The entire variable domain, with the rest obtained from reference TRBV2 and TRBJ1-1, is as follows: EPEVTQTPSHQVTQMGQEVILRCVPISNHLYFYWYRQILGQKVEFLVSFYNNEISEKSEIFDDQFSVERPDGSNFTLKIRSTKLEDSAMYFCASSLPGSTNTEAFFGQGTRLTVV.

This clonotype has more than one count but fewer than ten. This chain uses TRBV27 with TRBJ1-5, with D tentatively TRBD1 (5 bases). The germline V and J ends were trimmed by 8 bases and 7 bases, with 15 bases remaining between them. CDR1 MNHEY and CDR2 SMNVEV come from the germline V gene (reference sequence). The CDR3 runs to 13 residues. CDR3 sequence (DNA): TGTGCCAGCGCCGCCTCTAGGGACCAGCCCCAGCATTTT. This sequence encodes CASAASRDQPQHF.

Concerning this clonotype: Since a much larger clone is just one base distant, this may be a read error. The rearrangement links TRBV11-2 to TRBJ2-2; D ambiguous. Germline-derived CDR1 and CDR2 are SGHAT and FQNNGV. V dropped 1 base and J dropped 6 bases, with 12 bases sitting between them. The CDR3 is 15 amino acids. CDR3 protein: CASSLGLQWSGELFF. CDR3 bases: TGTGCCAGCAGCTTAGGCCTACAGTGGTCCGGGGAGCTGTTTTTT.

This clonotype came up a few times. The chain recombines TRBV2 with TRBJ2-2; possibly TRBD2 for D (6 bases). Germline V gene lookup returns CDR1 SNHLY and CDR2 FYNNEI. Trimming left V 0 bases short and J 1 base short, with 9 bases between. The CDR3 is 16 amino acids. This CDR3 is CASSEASGLNTGELFF. Here the CDR3 DNA reads TGTGCCAGCAGTGAAGCCTCGGGACTGAACACCGGGGAGCTGTTTTTT.

This clonotype turned up a few times. This chain uses TRBV28 with TRBJ1-2, with D possibly being TRBD1 (6 bases). The CDR3 length is 17 residues. The V and J ends lost 1 base and 1 base respectively, with 16 bases between them. Looked up from germline, CDR1 is MDHEN and CDR2 is SYDVKM. CDR3 residues: CASSLSGHQKFNYGYTF. Here the CDR3 DNA reads TGTGCCAGCAGTTTATCGGGACACCAAAAATTTAACTATGGCTACACCTTC.

This clonotype has ten or more counts. The chain uses TRBV2 and TRBJ2-7; 10 bases agree with TRBD2. With 4 bases clipped from V and 0 bases from J, the junction kept 6 bases outside the gene matches. CDR3 length equals 16 residues. Germline V CDR1 and CDR2: SNHLY, FYNNEI. The CDR3 coding sequence is TGTGCCAGCAGTGCTAGCGGGAGTTGGAGCTCCTACGAGCAGTACTTC. It specifies CASSASGSWSSYEQYF.

This clonotype was found a few times. The V and J genes are TRBV7-9 and TRBJ1-4; 8 nucleotides match TRBD1. With 2 bases clipped from V and 0 bases from J, the junction kept 5 bases outside the gene matches. The CDR3 has 17 residues. Germline CDR1 reads SEHNR; CDR2 reads FQNEAQ (reference sequence). In DNA, the CDR3 is TGTGCCAGCAGCTTACTGGGACAGGTTGCAACTAATGAAAAACTGTTTTTT. This encodes CASSLLGQVATNEKLFF.